The 29 T cell receptor beta chains below were found in one sample sequenced in a study of T cell responses to AZD1222 COVID-19 vaccine. The repertoire was sequenced with immunoSEQ multiplex PCR; TCRdb's copy has only in-frame clones and lacks some. The data contain roughly 150,000 clones, approximately 94% of them singletons. Specimen: peripheral blood, collected 28 days after the second AZD1222 dose. The source of these receptors is an adult who received the AZD1222 COVID-19 vaccine.

The chain carries TRBV18 and TRBJ2-6; 9 nucleotides match TRBD1. The CDR3 is 18 residues long. CDR1 and CDR2 from the germline V gene are KGHSH and LQKENI. V gave up 3 bases and J gave up 2 bases; unmatched junction bases: 8. Here the CDR3 DNA reads TGTGCCAGCTCACCGTACCGACAGGGGGTACCTGGGGCCAACGTCCTGACTTTC. This codes for CASSPYRQGVPGANVLTF.

As regards this clone: This sample also contains other DNA sequences that code for the same CDR3. V and J are TRBV19 and TRBJ2-1; TRBD2 matches at 13 bases. CDR1 is LNHDA and CDR2 is SQIVND in the germline V gene (reference sequence). CDR3 length equals 15 residues. J lost 7 bases, V lost 1 base, and 1 base had no gene match. The CDR3 DNA reads TGTGCCAGTAGTATAGGGACTAGCGGGAGTAATGAGCAGTTCTTC. Protein sequence: CASSIGTSGSNEQFF.

This chain links TRBV11-3 with TRBJ1-2; possibly TRBD1 for D (5 bases). Germline V lookup: CDR1 SGHNT, CDR2 YENEEA. Trimming stripped 0 bases from V and 4 bases from J, with 15 bases between. CDR3 length: 16 amino acids. CDR3 region: CASSLDRGGRSYGYTF. CDR3 DNA sequence: TGTGCCAGCAGCTTAGATCGTGGGGGGAGAAGCTATGGCTACACCTTC.

V usage is TRBV15 and J usage is TRBJ1-1; D not certain. The germline V gene encodes CDR1 LNHNV and CDR2 YYDKDF (reference sequence). The CDR3 has 16 residues. Trimming removed 0 bases at V and 0 bases at J, with 11 bases between. The CDR3 DNA is TGTGCCACCAGCAGAGATCAGAGACGTATGAACACTGAAGCTTTCTTT. Protein product: CATSRDQRRMNTEAFF.

The V gene is TRBV5-1, the J gene TRBJ2-7; 8 bases agree with TRBD2. Per the germline V gene, CDR1 is SGHRS and CDR2 is YFSETQ. The trim removed 2 bases at V and 3 bases at J, leaving 7 bases unmatched. The CDR3 sequence is 15 residues long. For the CDR3, the DNA is TGCGCCAGCAGCTTTGATCCGGGACTAGGCTACGAGCAGTACTTC. Encoded protein: CASSFDPGLGYEQYF.

The chain links TRBV19 to TRBJ1-1, with TRBD1 identical over 9 bases. The ends lost 4 bases at V and 9 bases at J; junction bases unmatched: 15. This CDR3 is built from 16 residues. The germline gives CDR1 LNHDA, CDR2 SQIVND (reference sequence). The CDR3 here is CASSTLGRGGQGKAFF. The CDR3 DNA sequence: TGTGCCAGTAGTACCCTAGGGAGAGGGGGACAGGGCAAAGCTTTCTTT.

The chain has TRBV2 and TRBJ1-3, with TRBD1 identical over 9 bases. CDR1 SNHLY and CDR2 FYNNEI come from the germline V gene. With 5 bases clipped from V and 0 bases from J, the junction kept 11 bases outside the gene matches. The length of the CDR3 is 18 residues. In DNA form, the CDR3 reads TGTGCCAGCAGTAACCGGGACAGGGTAAGAAGCTCTGGAAACACCATATATTTT. As protein: CASSNRDRVRSSGNTIYF.

This clone was picked up many times. The sample has other DNA sequences that encode this CDR3 too. V gene TRBV2 combines with J gene TRBJ2-3, with 7 bases identical to TRBD1. J gave up 0 bases and V 3 bases, and 3 bases lay outside the gene matches. This CDR3 spans 15 amino acids. CDR1 is SNHLY and CDR2 is FYNNEI in the germline V gene. CDR3 sequence reads: CASSEGTASTDTQYF. CDR3 coding DNA: TGTGCCAGCAGTGAGGGGACAGCTAGCACAGATACGCAGTATTTT.

The chain couples TRBV19 to TRBJ2-3, with D perhaps assigned TRBD1 or TRBD2 (5 bases each). CDR1 LNHDA and CDR2 SQIVND come from the germline V gene (reference sequence). V was trimmed by 5 bases and J by 1 base, leaving 10 bases between them. This CDR3 spans 14 amino acids. The DNA of the CDR3 is TGTGCCAGTAGTCAGGGACGCGGCACAGATACGCAGTATTTT. It specifies CASSQGRGTDTQYF.

The V and J genes are TRBV9 and TRBJ1-3; D ambiguous. Germline V lookup: CDR1 SGDLS, CDR2 YYNGEE. V lost 0 bases and J lost 2, with 24 bases in between. The CDR3 contains 20 residues. CDR3: CASSVDWGDGSREPGNTIYF. The CDR3 DNA reads TGTGCCAGCAGCGTAGATTGGGGAGACGGGTCCAGAGAACCTGGAAACACCATATATTTT. Together with reference TRBV9 and TRBJ1-3, the CDR3 gives the full variable domain: DSGVTQTPKHLITATGQRVTLRCSPRSGDLSVYWYQQSLDQGLQFLIQYYNGEERAKGNILERFSAQQFPDLHSELNLSSLELGDSALYFCASSVDWGDGSREPGNTIYFGEGSWLTVV.

The chain employs TRBV6-5 and TRBJ1-2; D is unresolved. The CDR3 extends over 11 amino acids. Germline CDR1 and CDR2: MNHEY and SVGAGI. V lost 8 bases, J lost 4 bases, and 8 bases lay in between. The CDR3 DNA follows: TGTGCCAGCTATTTCCTCTATGGCTACACCTTC. Protein product: CASYFLYGYTF.

The chain has TRBV27 and TRBJ2-2; 8 nucleotides match TRBD2. The CDR3 totals 17 residues. V gave up 1 base and J gave up 0 bases; unmatched junction bases: 4. Per the germline V gene, CDR1 is MNHEY and CDR2 is SMNVEV (reference sequence). In DNA form, the CDR3 reads TGTGCCAGCAGTTTATATCGAGCGGGAGCGAACACCGGGGAGCTGTTTTTT. This codes for CASSLYRAGANTGELFF.

This chain uses TRBV20-1 with TRBJ1-2; no firm D call. The CDR3 runs 11 residues. Trimming removed 5 bases from V and 1 base from J, with 5 bases in between. Germline V gene data show CDR1 as DFQATT and CDR2 as SNEGSKA (reference sequence). CDR3 in amino acids: CSAHNNYGYTF. The CDR3 DNA reads TGCAGTGCTCATAATAACTATGGCTACACCTTC.

This rearrangement joins TRBV27 to TRBJ1-5; D gene unclear. This CDR3 has 13 residues. Germline V gene data show CDR1 as MNHEY and CDR2 as SMNVEV (reference sequence). Deletions cut 3 bases from V and 6 bases from J, with 9 bases between. CDR3: CASSFEEGQPQHF. CDR3 nucleotide sequence: TGTGCCAGCAGTTTTGAAGAGGGTCAGCCCCAGCATTTT.

J is TRBJ1-4 and V is TRBV12-3 or TRBV12-4; no clear D gene. The germline V and J ends were trimmed by 8 bases and 4 bases, with 11 bases remaining between them. The CDR3 covers 13 residues. The CDR3 DNA is TGTGCCAGCCGAGCAACATATAATGAAAAACTGTTTTTT. It specifies CASRATYNEKLFF.

This sequence joins TRBV27 and TRBJ2-1; 7 bases line up with TRBD1. This CDR3 has 15 amino acids. V lost 2 bases to trimming and J lost 6 bases; unmatched junction nucleotides: 7. CDR1 is MNHEY and CDR2 is SMNVEV in the germline V gene (reference sequence). CDR3 region: CASSLGPGGRNEQFF. CDR3 sequence (DNA): TGTGCCAGCAGTTTAGGGCCAGGGGGTCGCAATGAGCAGTTCTTC.

The chain combines TRBV5-5 with TRBJ1-1; D ambiguous. The CDR3 totals 14 residues. CDR1 is SGHKS, CDR2 YYEKEE, per germline (reference sequence). The V gene lost 0 bases and the J gene lost 1 base, with 7 bases spanning the gap. This CDR3 reads CASSLVYGNTEAFF. DNA for the CDR3: TGTGCCAGCAGCTTGGTTTACGGGAACACTGAAGCTTTCTTT.

The V gene is TRBV2, the J gene TRBJ2-7; no firm D call. The germline V gene has CDR1 SNHLY and CDR2 FYNNEI. Between the trimmed V and J ends, which lost 7 bases and 0 bases, there was a span of 10 bases. The CDR3 spans 13 residues. The DNA for the CDR3 is TGTGCCAGCATTAGGGTGGCCTCCTACGAGCAGTACTTC. This codes for CASIRVASYEQYF. The variable domain in full, completed from reference TRBV2 and TRBJ2-7, reads EPEVTQTPSHQVTQMGQEVILRCVPISNHLYFYWYRQILGQKVEFLVSFYNNEISEKSEIFDDQFSVERPDGSNFTLKIRSTKLEDSAMYFCASIRVASYEQYFGPGTRLTVT.

This rearrangement joins TRBV9 to TRBJ1-5; D is ambiguous. Trimming left V 0 bases short and J 0 bases short, with 13 bases between. This CDR3 spans 17 amino acids. The germline CDR1 and CDR2 sequences are SGDLS and YYNGEE. The CDR3 loop is CASSVEFASYSNQPQHF. CDR3 in DNA: TGTGCCAGCAGCGTAGAATTTGCGAGCTATAGCAATCAGCCCCAGCATTTT.

This clone was detected once. Its ends do not fully match the called genes, so a read error is possible. The rearrangement joins TRBV2 to TRBJ2-7; D is uncertain. The CDR3 totals 8 residues. Germline V gene data show CDR1 as SNHLY and CDR2 as FYNNEI. The DNA of the CDR3 is TGTGCCAGCAGTGATAATGTCTTC. This sequence encodes CASSDNVF.

This sequence joins TRBV6-1 and TRBJ1-3; D may be TRBD1 (5 bases). The V gene lost 4 bases and the J gene lost 0 bases, with 16 bases spanning the gap. CDR1 is MNHNS and CDR2 is SASEGT in the germline V gene. The CDR3 runs to 17 residues. The CDR3 region is CASSAREGPNSGNTIYF. The CDR3 DNA sequence: TGTGCCAGCAGTGCACGGGAGGGGCCTAACTCTGGAAACACCATATATTTT.

This chain connects TRBV5-5 to TRBJ2-2; 8 bases are shared with TRBD1. Germline V gives CDR1 SGHKS, CDR2 YYEKEE (reference sequence). The CDR3 loop spans 14 amino acids. Trimming removed 0 bases from V and 7 bases from J; junction bases left unmatched: 2. The chain's CDR3 is CASSLGTGNGELFF. CDR3 in DNA: TGTGCCAGCAGCTTGGGGACAGGGAACGGGGAGCTGTTTTTT.

This clone has just one count. This sequence joins TRBV4-1 and TRBJ1-1; D unresolved. This CDR3 is built from 15 residues. Germline V CDR1 and CDR2: MGHRA, YSYEKL. The V end was cut by 1 base, the J end by 1 base, with 10 bases between. CDR3 in DNA: TGCGCCAGCAGCCAAGCAGAAGTCTCGAACACTGAAGCTTTCTTT. This encodes CASSQAEVSNTEAFF.

About this clone itself: Other nucleotide sequences in the sample specify the same CDR3. The chain links TRBV12-3 or TRBV12-4 to TRBJ2-2, with D perhaps TRBD2 (5 bases). Trimming left V 6 bases short and J 3 bases short, with 8 bases between. The CDR3 length is 13 residues. CDR3 DNA sequence: TGTGCCAGCAGCCTCGGGGACACCGGGGAGCTGTTTTTT. It is translated as CASSLGDTGELFF.

The chain carries TRBV11-2 and TRBJ2-7; D ambiguous. Germline loops: CDR1 SGHAT, CDR2 FQNNGV. Trimming removed 1 base from V and 3 bases from J, with 7 bases in between. This CDR3 is built from 13 residues. The chain's CDR3 is CASSLGNSYEQYF. The CDR3, as DNA: TGTGCCAGCAGCTTAGGGAACAGCTACGAGCAGTACTTC.

The rearrangement uses TRBV6-6 and TRBJ1-1; D is possibly TRBD1 (5 bases). V lost 6 bases and J 3 bases, leaving 20 bases between the germline ends. Per the germline V gene, CDR1 is MNHNY and CDR2 is SVGAGI (reference sequence). The CDR3 sequence is 16 residues long. CDR3 residues: CASSRDRDGRDTEAFF. In DNA form, the CDR3 reads TGTGCCAGCAGCAGAGACCGGGACGGGAGGGACACTGAAGCTTTCTTT.

This clone has just one count. Written as DNA, the CDR3 is TGTGCCAGACAGATTTCCTCCTACGAGCAGTACTTC. It translates to CARQISSYEQYF. The chain recombines TRBV2 with TRBJ2-7; D not certain. The CDR3 loop spans 12 amino acids. The germline V and J ends were trimmed by 9 bases and 0 bases, with 9 bases remaining between them. Germline V gene sequence: CDR1 SNHLY, CDR2 FYNNEI.

This clone was seen a few times. The chain links TRBV27 to TRBJ1-2; D unclear. Trimming stripped 2 bases from V and 7 bases from J, with 14 bases between. From germline, CDR1 is MNHEY and CDR2 SMNVEV (reference sequence). The CDR3 has 14 amino acids. This CDR3 is CASSLQRGLSGYTF. CDR3 DNA sequence: TGTGCCAGCAGTTTACAGCGGGGTTTAAGTGGCTACACCTTC.

CDR3 protein: CASSFGLVYEQYF. The CDR3 DNA reads as TGTGCCAGCAGCTTCGGACTGGTCTACGAGCAGTACTTC. The chain carries TRBV6-6 and TRBJ2-7; TRBD2 is a possible D gene (5 bases). The V and J ends lost 6 bases and 3 bases respectively, with 12 bases between them. Germline assignment: CDR1 MNHNY and CDR2 SVGAGI (reference sequence). The CDR3 loop spans 13 amino acids.